This T cell receptor (beta chain) was profiled in a study of T cell responses to AZD1222 COVID-19 vaccine. V was shortened by 0 bases and J by 3 bases, with 15 bases between the two germline ends. This CDR3 region has 16 residues. Per the germline V gene, CDR1 is SGHRS and CDR2 is YFSETQ. Data came from immunoSEQ multiplex PCR; TCRdb stores just in-frame clones and leaves some out. The repertoire has approximately 150,000 clones, 92% of them found once; the top ten carry more than 3%. The chain uses TRBV5-1 and TRBJ1-2; D possibly corresponds to TRBD1 (6 bases). The sample in question was peripheral blood, obtained 28 days after the second AZD1222 dose. This clonotype was sampled from an adult who received the AZD1222 COVID-19 vaccine. The CDR3 DNA follows: TGCGCCAGCAGCTTGGTCCGGGGGCAGGGTGACTATGGCTACACCTTC. This gives the protein CASSLVRGQGDYGYTF.